Shown below are 30 T cell receptor beta chains from a single sample sequenced in a study of beta chain features in type 1 diabetes. General study findings and limits: Shorter TCRB CDR3s, moderately but significantly so, were found in Type 1 diabetes patients in all four CD4+ subsets.

Expressed TCRB transcripts were sequenced because the isolated RNA had all been reverse transcribed beforehand. Clones were read by immunoSEQ multiplex PCR, and TCRdb kept only the in-frame ones, dropping some. The data hold some 330,000 clones, with roughly 13% observed a single time. These TCRs are of unknown antigen specificity. The sequenced sample was naive CD4+ T cells from blood. The receptors here all came from a woman between 18 and 30 years old with type 1 diabetes.

This clone turned up a few times. This chain uses TRBV27 with TRBJ2-2; D possibly corresponds to TRBD2 (7 bases). The CDR3 is 15 amino acids. The germline gives CDR1 MNHEY, CDR2 SMNVEV (reference sequence). Trimming took 7 bases from V and 4 from J, leaving 16 bases between them. As DNA, the CDR3 is TGTGCCAGCATCGATCTAGGGGGGGGCACCGGGGAGCTGTTTTTT. Its translation: CASIDLGGGTGELFF.

The chain employs TRBV19 and TRBJ2-2, with TRBD2 as a possible D gene (6 bases). The CDR3 runs 14 residues. In germline, CDR1 is LNHDA, CDR2 SQIVND (reference sequence). The V and J ends lost 5 bases and 6 bases respectively, with 13 bases between them. The CDR3 coding sequence is TGTGCCAGTAGTCTGGGTTGGGAGGCCGGGGAGCTGTTTTTT. It is translated as CASSLGWEAGELFF.

The gene calls are TRBV11-2 and TRBJ1-2; weak D call: TRBD1 (6 bases). Trimming stripped 2 bases from V and 8 bases from J, with 12 bases between. The CDR3 is 13 residues long. Germline-derived CDR1 and CDR2 are SGHAT and FQNNGV. CDR3 sequence: CASSLSGVEGYTF. CDR3 coding DNA: TGTGCCAGCAGCTTATCAGGGGTTGAGGGCTACACCTTC.

This clone was counted a few times. This chain joins TRBV2 and TRBJ1-5, with D possibly being TRBD1 (5 bases). Deletions cut 3 bases from V and 4 bases from J, with 13 bases between. This CDR3 has 15 amino acids. Germline V gene lookup returns CDR1 SNHLY and CDR2 FYNNEI. The CDR3 sequence: CASSDPGGGNQPQHF. The CDR3 DNA is TGTGCCAGCAGTGATCCCGGTGGGGGGAATCAGCCCCAGCATTTT.

The V and J genes are TRBV1 and TRBJ1-4. TRBV1 is a listed pseudogene. This CDR3 is 14 amino acids long. CDR3 loop: CTSTGRPGGEKLFF. The DNA of the CDR3 is TGCACCAGCACCGGACGGCCGGGGGGAGAAAAACTGTTTTTT.

This clone turned up a few times. The genes are TRBV30 and TRBJ1-5; no firm D call. From germline, CDR1 is GTSNPN and CDR2 SVGIG (reference sequence). The CDR3 runs 14 residues. V dropped 0 bases and J dropped 0 bases, with 6 bases sitting between them. The CDR3 coding sequence is TGTGCCTGGAGTGTACTGTTTAGCAATCAGCCCCAGCATTTT. Translation gives CAWSVLFSNQPQHF.

DNA of the CDR3: TGCGCCAGCAGCCAAGGGGACAGATCCACCCCCCACTACACCTTC. Its translation is CASSQGDRSTPHYTF. The chain has TRBV4-1 and TRBJ1-2; the match to TRBD1 covers 7 bases. Germline V gene lookup returns CDR1 MGHRA and CDR2 YSYEKL. The CDR3 consists of 15 residues. J was trimmed by 10 bases and V by 1 base; bases with no gene match: 12.

Notes on this clone: The sample has other DNA sequences that encode this CDR3 too. The chain has TRBV5-4 and TRBJ2-5, with D perhaps TRBD1 (6 bases). Germline CDR1 SGHNT, CDR2 YYREEE (reference sequence). The CDR3 contains 13 residues. V lost 3 bases and J lost 2, with 8 bases in between. The CDR3 loop is CASSSGQQETQYF. The CDR3 nucleotides are TGTGCCAGCAGCTCCGGACAGCAAGAGACCCAGTACTTC. The full variable domain, completed using reference TRBV5-4 and TRBJ2-5, is ETGVTQSPTHLIKTRGQQVTLRCSSQSGHNTVSWYQQALGQGPQFIFQYYREEENGRGNFPPRFSGLQFPNYSSELNVNALELDDSALYLCASSSGQQETQYFGPGTRLLVL.

This clone was observed a handful of times. The rearrangement links TRBV30 to TRBJ2-3, with 7 bases that match TRBD2. With V trimmed by 0 bases and J by 2 bases, 8 bases remained unmatched. The CDR3 runs to 16 residues. Germline CDR1 is GTSNPN and CDR2 is SVGIG (reference sequence). As DNA, the CDR3 is TGTGCCTGGAGTGTCTCGGGCAGGGACTACACAGATACGCAGTATTTT. Translation: CAWSVSGRDYTDTQYF.

This clone was picked up a small number of times. The gene calls are TRBV2 and TRBJ2-1; perhaps TRBD2 as D (5 bases). Germline V gives CDR1 SNHLY, CDR2 FYNNEI. The CDR3 is 14 residues long. The germline V and J ends were trimmed by 8 bases and 0 bases, with 11 bases remaining between them. Written as DNA, the CDR3 is TGTGCCAGCTCTCCGGGGAGCTCCTACAATGAGCAGTTCTTC. It translates to CASSPGSSYNEQFF.

This clone has just a few counts. This chain links TRBV7-2 with TRBJ1-2; 9 positions match TRBD1. CDR1 is SGHTA, CDR2 FQGNSA, per germline. CDR3 length: 14 amino acids. V shed 5 bases and J 4 bases; nucleotides not matched to a gene: 5. The CDR3 here is CASSVGQGSYGYTF. In nucleotides, the CDR3 is TGTGCCAGCAGCGTCGGACAGGGGTCCTATGGCTACACCTTC.

The rearrangement links TRBV27 to TRBJ2-7; a weak D match, TRBD2 (6 bases). CDR3 size: 13 residues. Trimming removed 8 bases from V and 6 bases from J, with 17 bases in between. Germline CDR1 and CDR2: MNHEY and SMNVEV (reference sequence). CDR3 sequence (DNA): TGTGCCAGCGGGGGGATACTAGCAGCCGAGCAGTACTTC. This codes for CASGGILAAEQYF.

The chain couples TRBV29-1 to TRBJ2-1; 7 bases map to TRBD2. This CDR3 spans 15 amino acids. Germline trimming cut 6 bases from V and 2 bases from J; bases unmatched to any gene: 10. Looked up from germline, CDR1 is SQVTM and CDR2 is ANQGSEA. The CDR3 DNA reads TGCAGCGTCAAGAGCGGGGCCTCGACCTACAATGAGCAGTTCTTC. Its protein is CSVKSGASTYNEQFF.

Only a few counts were recorded for this clone. The chain joins TRBV9 to TRBJ2-5; 12 bases line up with TRBD2. The length of the CDR3 is 14 residues. After removal of 4 bases from V and 5 bases from J, the junction contained 3 bases not matched to a gene. Germline-derived CDR1 and CDR2 are SGDLS and YYNGEE. CDR3 protein: CASSSLAGGETQYF. The CDR3 coding sequence is TGTGCCAGCAGCTCACTAGCGGGGGGCGAGACCCAGTACTTC.

This clone was detected a few times. V and J are TRBV28 and TRBJ2-5; TRBD2 might be the D (7 bases). The CDR3 has 13 amino acids. V was trimmed by 3 bases and J by 4 bases, leaving 9 bases between them. Germline CDR1 is MDHEN and CDR2 is SYDVKM. The CDR3 region is CASSFGGRETQYF. Written as DNA, the CDR3 is TGTGCCAGCAGTTTCGGGGGGCGAGAGACCCAGTACTTC.

The gene calls are TRBV6-5 and TRBJ2-2; 9 bases align to TRBD1. The trim removed 8 bases at V and 6 bases at J, leaving 10 bases unmatched. Per the germline V gene, CDR1 is MNHEY and CDR2 is SVGAGI. The CDR3 extends over 15 amino acids. The CDR3 spells CASDPGQGVPGELFF. CDR3 nucleotides: TGTGCCAGCGATCCGGGACAGGGAGTTCCCGGGGAGCTGTTTTTT.

This clone was picked up a small number of times. The V gene is TRBV21-1, the J gene TRBJ1-5; the table names TRBD1, a call not compared with the DNA. TRBV21-1 is noted as a pseudogene. This CDR3 comprises 16 residues. Here the CDR3 DNA reads TGTGCCAGCAGCAAAGTGGGGCCGGGTTGGGATCAGCCCCAGCATTTT. It specifies CASSKVGPGWDQPQHF.

V gene TRBV7-2 combines with J gene TRBJ1-1; D gene unclear. The ends were cut back, 1 base at V and 1 base at J, with 13 bases in the middle. The CDR3 sequence is 16 residues long. Germline loops: CDR1 SGHTA, CDR2 FQGNSA. Written as DNA, the CDR3 is TGTGCCAGCAGCTTAGGGTCGTCACATACGAACACTGAAGCTTTCTTT. Translating gives CASSLGSSHTNTEAFF.

The chain couples TRBV18 to TRBJ1-1; tentative D call: TRBD1 (6 bases). This CDR3 comprises 14 residues. Trimming shortened V by 1 base and J by 6 bases, and 12 bases separated the two germline ends. Germline CDR1 reads KGHSH; CDR2 reads LQKENI. Here the CDR3 reads CASSPQGDRSEAFF. CDR3 nucleotide sequence: TGTGCCAGCTCACCACAGGGGGATAGGTCTGAAGCTTTCTTT.

The chain employs TRBV7-2 and TRBJ2-5, with 9 bases lining up with TRBD1. The CDR3 is 14 residues long. From germline, CDR1 is SGHTA and CDR2 FQGNSA. J gave up 0 bases and V 7 bases, and 3 bases lay outside the gene matches. Here the CDR3 reads CASKGQGHQETQYF. CDR3 nucleotide sequence: TGTGCCAGCAAGGGACAGGGTCACCAAGAGACCCAGTACTTC.

The CDR3 DNA reads TGCGCCAGCAGCTACGGCCCCGGGGGACTAGCGGGGCGTCCAGGGACCCAGTACTTC. This codes for CASSYGPGGLAGRPGTQYF. This sequence joins TRBV5-1 and TRBJ2-5, with TRBD2 matching 13 bases. The CDR3 totals 19 residues. The J segment lost 7 bases and the V segment lost 3 bases, leaving 18 bases of the junction unmatched. Germline V gene sequence: CDR1 SGHRS, CDR2 YFSETQ.

The genes are TRBV5-1 and TRBJ2-5; TRBD2 matches at 8 bases. J gave up 3 bases and V 1 base, and 8 bases lay outside the gene matches. The V gene's germline CDR1 is SGHRS and CDR2 YFSETQ. The CDR3 totals 16 residues. For the CDR3, the DNA is TGCGCCAGCAGCTTGAGGGGACTAGTGGCCAAAGAGACCCAGTACTTC. Translating gives CASSLRGLVAKETQYF.

This chain uses TRBV9 with TRBJ1-2; 8 bases line up with TRBD1. CDR1 and CDR2 (germline): SGDLS, YYNGEE. J gave up 4 bases and V 4 bases, and 9 bases lay outside the gene matches. The CDR3 runs to 15 residues. The CDR3 region has the DNA TGTGCCAGCAGCTCCCCGACAGGGGCGGGCTATGGCTACACCTTC. Amino acids: CASSSPTGAGYGYTF.

This clone was counted a few times. The chain combines TRBV6-1 with TRBJ2-1; D possibly corresponds to TRBD2 (6 bases). This CDR3 is built from 15 residues. Trimming shortened V by 9 bases and J by 1 base, and 16 bases separated the two germline ends. Germline-derived CDR1 and CDR2 are MNHNS and SASEGT. DNA of the CDR3: TGTGCCAGGGGGGGTATACTAGGGTCCTACAATGAGCAGTTCTTC. Translated: CARGGILGSYNEQFF.

This sequence joins TRBV19 and TRBJ2-7; D gene unclear. V was cut by 5 bases and J by 6 bases, with 8 bases left in between. The CDR3 sequence is 11 residues long. In germline, CDR1 is LNHDA, CDR2 SQIVND (reference sequence). DNA for the CDR3: TGTGCCAGTAGTTTCCAGTCCGAGCAGTACTTC. Its translation is CASSFQSEQYF.

The chain is built from TRBV15 and TRBJ1-5; D gene uncertain. The CDR3 length is 12 residues. The germline V and J ends were trimmed by 5 bases and 5 bases, with 7 bases remaining between them. The germline V gene has CDR1 LNHNV and CDR2 YYDKDF (reference sequence). The CDR3 coding sequence is TGTGCCACCAGCCGCGGTGATCAGCCCCAGCATTTT. Its protein is CATSRGDQPQHF.

V and J are TRBV7-2 and TRBJ1-6, with a weak D call TRBD1 (6 bases). CDR1 is SGHTA, CDR2 FQGNSA, per germline. This CDR3 has 16 residues. V lost 7 bases and J lost 0, with 13 bases in between. Written as DNA, the CDR3 is TGTGCCAGCATCAGGGGCCCGAGCTCCTATAATTCACCCCTCCACTTT. Protein: CASIRGPSSYNSPLHF.

The chain employs TRBV28 and TRBJ2-7, with TRBD2 matching 8 bases. The CDR3 runs to 14 residues. Per the germline V gene, CDR1 is MDHEN and CDR2 is SYDVKM. J lost 3 bases, V lost 8 bases, and 9 bases had no gene match. The CDR3 spells CASAWTSLVYEQYF. Here the CDR3 DNA reads TGTGCCAGCGCATGGACTAGCCTAGTCTACGAGCAGTACTTC. Based on the CDR3 plus reference TRBV28 and TRBJ2-7, the full variable domain is DVKVTQSSRYLVKRTGEKVFLECVQDMDHENMFWYRQDPGLGLRLIYFSYDVKMKEKGDIPEGYSVSREKKERFSLILESASTNQTSMYLCASAWTSLVYEQYFGPGTRLTVT.

This clone came up a few times. The chain has TRBV7-9 and TRBJ2-5; TRBD1 is a possible D gene (5 bases). Trimming left V 5 bases short and J 4 bases short, with 17 bases between. The V gene's germline CDR1 is SEHNR and CDR2 FQNEAQ (reference sequence). The CDR3 totals 15 residues. CDR3 sequence: CASSPRRVDRETQYF. CDR3 nucleotides: TGTGCCAGCAGCCCGCGTAGGGTCGACAGAGAGACCCAGTACTTC. The full variable domain, completed using reference TRBV7-9 and TRBJ2-5, is DTGVSQNPRHKITKRGQNVTFRCDPISEHNRLYWYRQTLGQGPEFLTYFQNEAQLEKSRLLSDRFSAERPKGSFSTLEIQRTEQGDSAMYLCASSPRRVDRETQYFGPGTRLLVL.

The chain combines TRBV4-3 with TRBJ2-1, with 7 bases aligning to TRBD2. The ends lost 4 bases at V and 5 bases at J; junction bases unmatched: 8. CDR1 is LGHNA, CDR2 YSLEER, per germline. The CDR3 consists of 15 residues. The CDR3 nucleotides read TGCGCCAGCAGCCTCTATACGGGGGGAAACAATGAGCAGTTCTTC. It specifies CASSLYTGGNNEQFF.